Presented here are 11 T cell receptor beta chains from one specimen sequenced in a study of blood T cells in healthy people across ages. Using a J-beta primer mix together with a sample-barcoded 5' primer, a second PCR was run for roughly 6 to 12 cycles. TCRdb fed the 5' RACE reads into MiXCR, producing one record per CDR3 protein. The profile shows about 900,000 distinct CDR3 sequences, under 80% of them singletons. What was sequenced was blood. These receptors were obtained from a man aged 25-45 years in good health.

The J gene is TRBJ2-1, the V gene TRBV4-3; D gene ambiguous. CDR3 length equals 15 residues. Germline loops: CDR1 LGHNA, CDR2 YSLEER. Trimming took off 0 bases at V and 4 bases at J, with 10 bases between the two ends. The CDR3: CASSQDYRQYNEQFF. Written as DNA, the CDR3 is TGCGCCAGCAGCCAAGATTATCGGCAGTACAATGAGCAGTTCTTC.

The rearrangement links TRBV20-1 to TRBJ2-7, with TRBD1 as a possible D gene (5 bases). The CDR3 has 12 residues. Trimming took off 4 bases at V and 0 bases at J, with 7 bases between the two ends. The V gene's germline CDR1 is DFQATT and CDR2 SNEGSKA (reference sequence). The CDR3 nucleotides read TGCAGTGCTAACAGGCTCTCCTACGAGCAGTACTTC. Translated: CSANRLSYEQYF.

CDR3 in amino acids: CASRWGEFQTQYF. The CDR3 DNA follows: TGTGCCAGCCGATGGGGAGAGTTTCAGACCCAGTACTTC. The chain combines TRBV6-2 or TRBV6-3 with TRBJ2-5; maybe TRBD2 (5 bases). The CDR3 spans 13 residues. V was clipped by 8 bases and J by 6 bases, with 16 bases between them. The V gene's germline CDR1 is MNHEY and CDR2 SVGEGT.

The CDR3 nucleotides are TGCAGCTTCGGGGATGGACAGATCTCTAACTATGGCTACACCTTC. It codes for CSFGDGQISNYGYTF. The chain has TRBV29-1 and TRBJ1-2; TRBD1 is a possible D gene (6 bases). Germline V CDR1 and CDR2: SQVTM, ANQGSEA. V was cut by 8 bases and J by 0 bases, with 19 bases left in between. This CDR3 is built from 15 residues.

The CDR3 is CASSPRAGGVSSYEQYF. The CDR3 DNA reads as TGTGCCAGCAGCCCCAGGGCAGGGGGGGTCAGCTCCTACGAGCAGTACTTC. The V call is TRBV9, the J call TRBJ2-7, with D perhaps being TRBD1 or TRBD2 (7 bases each). Trimming took 4 bases from V and 0 from J, leaving 20 bases between them. The germline V gene encodes CDR1 SGDLS and CDR2 YYNGEE. CDR3 length: 17 residues.

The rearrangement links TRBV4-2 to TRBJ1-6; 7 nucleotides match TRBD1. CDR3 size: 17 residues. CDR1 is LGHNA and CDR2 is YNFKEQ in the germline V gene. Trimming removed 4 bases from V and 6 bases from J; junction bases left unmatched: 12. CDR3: CASSPVVRGESNSPLHF. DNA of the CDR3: TGTGCCAGCAGCCCCGTCGTCAGGGGGGAAAGTAATTCACCCCTCCACTTT.

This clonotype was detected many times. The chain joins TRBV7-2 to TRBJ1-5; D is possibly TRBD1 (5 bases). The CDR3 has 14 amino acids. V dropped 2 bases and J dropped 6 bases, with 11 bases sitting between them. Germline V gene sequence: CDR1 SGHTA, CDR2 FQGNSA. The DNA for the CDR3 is TGTGCCAGCAGCTTACAAGGGGTAGGTCAGCCCCAGCATTTT. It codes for CASSLQGVGQPQHF. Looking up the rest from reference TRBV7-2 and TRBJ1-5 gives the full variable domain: GAGVSQSPSNKVTEKGKDVELRCDPISGHTALYWYRQSLGQGLEFLIYFQGNSAPDKSGLPSDRFSAERTGGSVSTLTIQRTQQEDSAVYLCASSLQGVGQPQHFGDGTRLSIL.

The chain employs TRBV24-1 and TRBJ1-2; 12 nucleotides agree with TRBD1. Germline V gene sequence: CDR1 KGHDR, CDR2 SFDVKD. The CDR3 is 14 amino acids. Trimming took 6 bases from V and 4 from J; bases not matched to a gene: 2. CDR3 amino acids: CATSPGQGAYGYTF. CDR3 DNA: TGTGCCACCAGTCCGGGACAGGGGGCCTATGGCTACACCTTC.

The CDR3 nucleotides read TGTGCCAGCAGTTTATTATGGCCGCCAGAGGTGGATACGCAGTATTTT. As protein: CASSLLWPPEVDTQYF. V is TRBV12-3 or TRBV12-4 and J is TRBJ2-3; D is ambiguous. The CDR3 sequence is 16 residues long. With 2 bases removed from V and 6 bases from J, the gap between germline ends came to 18 bases.

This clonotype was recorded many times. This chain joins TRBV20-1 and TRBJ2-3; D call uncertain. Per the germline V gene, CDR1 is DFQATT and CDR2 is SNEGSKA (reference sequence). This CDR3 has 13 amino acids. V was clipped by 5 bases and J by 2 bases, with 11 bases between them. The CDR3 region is CSAVIPPTDTQYF. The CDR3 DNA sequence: TGCAGTGCTGTCATTCCCCCCACAGATACGCAGTATTTT.

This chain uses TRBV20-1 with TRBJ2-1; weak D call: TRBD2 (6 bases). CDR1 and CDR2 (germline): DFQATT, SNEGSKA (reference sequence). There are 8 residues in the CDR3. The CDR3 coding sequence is TGCGGACGGGGGGAGCAGTTCTTC. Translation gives CGRGEQFF.